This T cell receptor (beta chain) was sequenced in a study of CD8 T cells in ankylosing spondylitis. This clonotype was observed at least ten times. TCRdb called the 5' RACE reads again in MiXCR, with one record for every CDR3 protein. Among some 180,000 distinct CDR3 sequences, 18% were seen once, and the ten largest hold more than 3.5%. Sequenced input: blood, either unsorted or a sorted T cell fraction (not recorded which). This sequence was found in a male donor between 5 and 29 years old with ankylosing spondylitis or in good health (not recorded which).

The CDR3 DNA is TGTGCCAGCAGTCCCAGGACAGTAAGCTCTGGGGCCAACGTCCTGACTTTC. Protein: CASSPRTVSSGANVLTF. This chain joins TRBV12-3 or TRBV12-4 and TRBJ2-6, with D possibly matching TRBD1 (6 bases). This CDR3 contains 17 residues. V shed 5 bases and J shed 0 bases, with 14 bases lying between them.